The clone carrying this TCR beta chain showed up many times. From germline, CDR1 is LGHNA and CDR2 YNFKEQ. The V segment lost 3 bases and the J segment 7 bases; nucleotides outside the gene matches: 6. CDR3 length equals 16 residues. Unique molecular identifiers featured in how the TCRbeta library was prepared. TCRdb called the PCR reads again in MiXCR, with one record for every CDR3 protein. The table lists hundreds of thousands of distinct CDR3 sequences, 13% of them singletons. These data originate in a study of T-cell reconstitution after alpha-beta-depleted transplantation in children. V and J are TRBV4-2 and TRBJ1-6; TRBD1 agrees at 10 bases. The receptor was derived from a male patient younger than 18 who had a stem cell transplant for acute myeloid leukemia, so the T cells may come from the graft donor. The sample in question was PBMCs, mostly from graft donor cells, obtained 360 days after TCRalphabeta/CD19-depleted stem cell transplant. CDR3 sequence reads: CASSQGDRGRNSPLHF. CDR3 coding DNA: TGTGCCAGCAGCCAGGGGGACAGGGGACGGAATTCACCCCTCCACTTT.